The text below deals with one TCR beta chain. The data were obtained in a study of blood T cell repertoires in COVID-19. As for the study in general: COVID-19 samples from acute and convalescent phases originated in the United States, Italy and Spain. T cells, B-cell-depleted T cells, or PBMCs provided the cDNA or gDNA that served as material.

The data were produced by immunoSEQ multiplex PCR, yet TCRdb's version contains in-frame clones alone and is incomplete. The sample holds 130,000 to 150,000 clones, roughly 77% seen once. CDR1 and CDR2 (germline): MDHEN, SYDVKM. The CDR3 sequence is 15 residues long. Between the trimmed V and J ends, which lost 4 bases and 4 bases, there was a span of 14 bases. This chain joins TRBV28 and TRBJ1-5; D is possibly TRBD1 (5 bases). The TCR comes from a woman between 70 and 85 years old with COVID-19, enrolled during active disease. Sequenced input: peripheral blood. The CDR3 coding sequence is TGTGCCAGCAGTTCGCCGACGGGGGGGAATCAGCCCCAGCATTTT. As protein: CASSSPTGGNQPQHF.